This TCR beta chain stems from a study of post-analysis software for immune sequencing data. Study summary: As for disease course, relapsing-remitting, secondary progressive and progressive-relapsing multiple sclerosis were all included.

This clonotype turned up a few times. Its matching antigen is unknown. The V and J ends lost 1 base and 10 bases respectively, with 17 bases between them. The CDR3 has 15 amino acids. The germline V gene encodes CDR1 SGHTA and CDR2 FQGNSA. Prepared libraries of TCR beta cDNA carried unique molecular identifiers. Each CDR3 protein is one row after TCRdb ran MiXCR on the PCR reads. The sample holds 380,000 or so distinct CDR3 sequences, roughly 30% seen once. Regarding the study as a whole: Among roughly five TRBV segments more frequent in patients than controls were TRBV5-6, TRBV5-1 and TRBV20-1.

This TCR was recovered from a girl aged 5-17 years with multiple sclerosis. V is TRBV7-2 and J is TRBJ1-5, with a possible D match to TRBD1 (5 bases). The specimen was blood. Here the CDR3 reads CASSLGGVGISPQHF. The CDR3 region has the DNA TGTGCCAGCAGCTTAGGAGGGGTGGGGATCAGCCCCCAGCATTTT.